A single sample is the source of the 30 T cell receptor beta chains below, sequenced in a study of T cell repertoires in cytomegalovirus infection. TCRdb re-called the reads through MiXCR, storing one row per CDR3 protein. The data show approximately 170,000 distinct CDR3 sequences, around 14% seen once. Sequenced: PBMCs. The receptor set was obtained from a human donor in good health (CMV status not recorded). Some clones in this sample may be carry-over from other donors' samples.

This clonotype was seen only a few times. The chain is built from TRBV23-1 and TRBJ2-6, with D tentatively TRBD1 (5 bases). TRBV23-1 has ORF status, its function being uncertain. V shed 1 base and J shed 7 bases, with 17 bases lying between them. This CDR3 comprises 17 residues. CDR3 protein: CASSQLQGSGFANVLTF. CDR3 nucleotides: TGCGCCAGCAGTCAATTGCAGGGTAGTGGTTTTGCCAACGTCCTGACTTTC.

The chain combines TRBV19 with TRBJ1-5; TRBD1 might be the D (6 bases). CDR3 length: 17 amino acids. V shed 7 bases and J shed 2 bases, with 21 bases lying between them. Germline V gene sequence: CDR1 LNHDA, CDR2 SQIVND (reference sequence). This chain's CDR3 is CASTNSHRELGNQPQHF. In DNA form, the CDR3 reads TGTGCCAGTACTAACTCCCACAGGGAACTTGGCAATCAGCCCCAGCATTTT.

This clonotype was recorded at least ten times. The chain uses TRBV25-1 and TRBJ2-3; 13 bases are shared with TRBD2. Germline-derived CDR1 and CDR2 are MGHDK and SYGVNS. This CDR3 has 19 residues. With V trimmed by 1 base and J by 4 bases, 11 bases remained unmatched. CDR3 sequence (DNA): TGTGCCAGCAGTGAATCTGGACTAGCGGGAGTGGCAGTCTCAGATACGCAGTATTTT. Its protein product is CASSESGLAGVAVSDTQYF.

The chain links TRBV19 to TRBJ2-1, with TRBD1 as a possible D gene (5 bases). The CDR3 has 14 residues. Germline V gene lookup returns CDR1 LNHDA and CDR2 SQIVND (reference sequence). Trimming stripped 4 bases from V and 2 bases from J, with 9 bases between. The CDR3 DNA reads as TGTGCCAGTAGTACCGCAGGGCCCTACAATGAGCAGTTCTTC. Its translation: CASSTAGPYNEQFF.

There are a few counts of this clonotype. In nucleotides, the CDR3 is TGTGCCACCAGTGATCGGGCAGTGCCAGGGGGCAAAGATACGCAGTATTTT. The encoded protein is CATSDRAVPGGKDTQYF. The chain couples TRBV24-1 to TRBJ2-3; 8 positions match TRBD1. Trimming took 3 bases from V and 5 from J; bases not matched to a gene: 12. Germline V lookup: CDR1 KGHDR, CDR2 SFDVKD. The CDR3 covers 17 residues.

This clonotype was counted between two and nine times. The V call is TRBV29-1, the J call TRBJ2-5, with D perhaps TRBD2 (6 bases). Germline CDR1 and CDR2: SQVTM and ANQGSEA. V was shortened by 4 bases and J by 3 bases, with 12 bases between the two germline ends. CDR3 length: 13 amino acids. Here the CDR3 reads CSVAWGVKETQYF. The DNA of the CDR3 is TGCAGCGTTGCGTGGGGGGTTAAAGAGACCCAGTACTTC.

This clonotype was detected a few times. V is TRBV12-5 and J is TRBJ2-7, with TRBD1 matching 8 bases. This CDR3 comprises 16 residues. V lost 7 bases and J lost 2; bases outside the gene matches: 13. Per germline, CDR1 LGHNT and CDR2 FRNRAP. CDR3 bases: TGTGCTAGTGCATACTTATTCGGACAGGGAACCTACGAGCAGTACTTC. Translation gives CASAYLFGQGTYEQYF. Looking up the rest from reference TRBV12-5 and TRBJ2-7 gives the full variable domain: DARVTQTPRHKVTEMGQEVTMRCQPILGHNTVFWYRQTMMQGLELLAYFRNRAPLDDSGMPKDRFSAEMPDATLATLKIQPSEPRDSAVYFCASAYLFGQGTYEQYFGPGTRLTVT.

This clonotype was seen many times. The rearrangement uses TRBV20-1 and TRBJ1-6; tentatively, D is TRBD1 (5 bases). The ends were cut back, 0 bases at V and 6 bases at J, with 15 bases in the middle. CDR3 length equals 16 residues. In germline, CDR1 is DFQATT, CDR2 SNEGSKA (reference sequence). CDR3 residues: CSARDTSRGTNSPLHF. Here the CDR3 DNA reads TGCAGTGCTAGAGATACTAGTCGGGGGACTAATTCACCCCTCCACTTT.

CDR3 amino acids: CASSRGPNQPQHF. CDR3 in DNA: TGTGCCAGCTCCAGGGGCCCCAATCAGCCCCAGCATTTT. This chain connects TRBV6-1 to TRBJ1-5, with a weak D call TRBD1 (6 bases). The length of the CDR3 is 13 residues. Germline V lookup: CDR1 MNHNS, CDR2 SASEGT. The ends were cut back, 8 bases at V and 3 bases at J, with 11 bases in the middle.

This clonotype was seen only a few times. The CDR3 is CSAPDSDSYEQYF. The CDR3 coding sequence is TGCAGTGCTCCGGACAGCGATTCTTACGAGCAGTACTTC. V and J are TRBV20-1 and TRBJ2-7; D may be TRBD1 (6 bases). The germline gives CDR1 DFQATT, CDR2 SNEGSKA (reference sequence). This CDR3 has 13 amino acids. Between the trimmed V and J ends, which lost 5 bases and 4 bases, there was a span of 15 bases.

The chain recombines TRBV5-1 with TRBJ1-4; D is uncertain. The CDR3 is made up of 15 amino acids. The germline V gene has CDR1 SGHRS and CDR2 YFSETQ. Trimming stripped 4 bases from V and 8 bases from J, with 18 bases between. The CDR3 region is CASSPTPQSKEKLFF. CDR3 DNA: TGCGCCAGCAGCCCAACCCCACAGAGCAAGGAAAAACTGTTTTTT.

V and J are TRBV25-1 and TRBJ1-5; D not resolved. Looked up from germline, CDR1 is MGHDK and CDR2 is SYGVNS. The V end lost 4 bases, the J end lost 6 bases, and 7 bases lay between the germline ends. The CDR3 runs 12 residues. The CDR3 reads CASSVGVQPQHF. CDR3 nucleotide sequence: TGTGCCAGCAGTGTGGGCGTTCAGCCCCAGCATTTT.

This clonotype was detected only a few times. The chain carries TRBV19 and TRBJ1-1; D might be TRBD1 (5 bases). With 4 bases removed from V and 0 bases from J, the gap between germline ends came to 6 bases. Germline CDR1 LNHDA, CDR2 SQIVND (reference sequence). The CDR3 contains 13 residues. CDR3 nucleotides: TGTGCCAGTAGTAAGGGGATGAACACTGAAGCTTTCTTT. This sequence encodes CASSKGMNTEAFF. The variable domain in full, with the rest retrieved from reference TRBV19 and TRBJ1-1, is DGGITQSPKYLFRKEGQNVTLSCEQNLNHDAMYWYRQDPGQGLRLIYYSQIVNDFQKGDIAEGYSVSREKKESFPLTVTSAQKNPTAFYLCASSKGMNTEAFFGQGTRLTVV.

This clonotype was detected many times. The CDR3 sequence is CASILGVPPHTEAFF. The DNA of the CDR3 is TGTGCCAGCATCCTTGGGGTTCCCCCCCACACTGAAGCTTTCTTT. J is TRBJ1-1 and V is TRBV7-8, with D uncertain. Trimming pared 7 bases from V and 3 bases from J, leaving 18 bases between. The CDR3 has 15 amino acids. Germline assignment: CDR1 SGHVS and CDR2 FQNEAQ.

The chain links TRBV27 to TRBJ2-7, with TRBD2 as a possible D gene (5 bases). CDR1 is MNHEY, CDR2 SMNVEV, per germline (reference sequence). V gave up 2 bases and J gave up 0 bases, with 11 bases separating them. The CDR3 sequence is 15 residues long. CDR3 loop: CASSLEAESSYEQYF. The CDR3 DNA is TGTGCCAGCAGTTTAGAAGCGGAGAGCTCCTACGAGCAGTACTTC.

This sequence joins TRBV19 and TRBJ2-7, with TRBD1 as a possible D gene (6 bases). Germline V gene lookup returns CDR1 LNHDA and CDR2 SQIVND (reference sequence). The length of the CDR3 is 13 residues. Deletions cut 5 bases from V and 8 bases from J, with 16 bases between. This chain's CDR3 is CASSARDNIKQYF. The CDR3 nucleotides are TGTGCCAGTAGTGCCCGGGACAACATCAAGCAGTACTTC.

The chain couples TRBV7-9 to TRBJ1-5; D is ambiguous. The CDR3 runs to 15 residues. V was shortened by 2 bases and J by 0 bases, with 8 bases between the two germline ends. Per the germline V gene, CDR1 is SEHNR and CDR2 is FQNEAQ (reference sequence). The CDR3 sequence: CASSLSAGSNQPQHF. CDR3 DNA: TGTGCCAGCAGCTTATCCGCCGGTAGCAATCAGCCCCAGCATTTT.

This rearrangement joins TRBV6-6 to TRBJ1-4; the D gene is possibly TRBD1 (6 bases). Germline CDR1 MNHNY, CDR2 SVGAGI (reference sequence). The CDR3 runs to 15 residues. V was shortened by 5 bases and J by 3 bases, with 13 bases between the two germline ends. The CDR3, as DNA: TGTGCCAGCAGTCGGGGCTCAGGGGCTAATGAAAAACTGTTTTTT. Amino acid sequence: CASSRGSGANEKLFF.

This clonotype was recorded at least ten times. The chain couples TRBV6-1 to TRBJ1-1, with D tentatively TRBD1 (6 bases). This CDR3 region has 14 residues. From germline, CDR1 is MNHNS and CDR2 SASEGT. The V end was cut by 6 bases, the J end by 3 bases, with 14 bases between. The CDR3 DNA is TGTGCCAGCAGGGGAGGGGGACCAGACACTGAAGCTTTCTTT. Residues: CASRGGGPDTEAFF.

This clonotype appeared a few times. The gene calls are TRBV19 and TRBJ2-7, with TRBD1 matching 12 bases. Germline trimming cut 6 bases from V and 6 bases from J; bases unmatched to any gene: 6. The CDR3 loop spans 14 amino acids. The germline V gene encodes CDR1 LNHDA and CDR2 SQIVND (reference sequence). The CDR3 protein is CASRGQGATLEQYF. The CDR3 DNA reads as TGTGCCAGTAGGGGACAGGGGGCAACGCTCGAGCAGTACTTC.

This clonotype was seen ten or more times. The V gene is TRBV7-8, the J gene TRBJ2-2; 11 bases map to TRBD1. Germline V gene lookup returns CDR1 SGHVS and CDR2 FQNEAQ. CDR3 size: 17 residues. V lost 3 bases and J lost 5; bases outside the gene matches: 8. The CDR3 region is CASSLTTGTGGTGELFF. In DNA, the CDR3 is TGTGCCAGCAGCTTGACTACCGGGACAGGGGGAACCGGGGAGCTGTTTTTT.

This clonotype showed up many times. The J gene is TRBJ2-3, the V gene TRBV7-2; D ambiguous. The CDR3 length is 13 residues. The germline gives CDR1 SGHTA, CDR2 FQGNSA. The V and J ends lost 1 base and 6 bases respectively, with 8 bases between them. CDR3 in DNA: TGTGCCAGCAGCTTAGGCGTTTCGGATACGCAGTATTTT. This gives the protein CASSLGVSDTQYF.

V gene TRBV14 combines with J gene TRBJ1-2, with D unclear. Germline CDR1 and CDR2: SGHDN and FVKESK. The V gene lost 0 bases and the J gene lost 1 base, with 12 bases spanning the gap. The CDR3 length is 16 residues. CDR3 protein: CASSQDQGPRNYGYTF. Here the CDR3 DNA reads TGTGCCAGCAGCCAAGATCAAGGACCGCGTAACTATGGCTACACCTTC.

This clonotype showed up many times. The J gene is TRBJ2-1, the V gene TRBV7-8; 9 positions agree with TRBD2. CDR3 length: 18 amino acids. Trimming at V came to 5 bases and at J to 2 bases, leaving 13 bases not matched to a gene. Germline CDR1 reads SGHVS; CDR2 reads FQNEAQ. CDR3 DNA: TGTGCCAGCAGCGCGGGCCCTGGTAGCGGGAGCACCTACAATGAGCAGTTCTTC. Protein sequence: CASSAGPGSGSTYNEQFF.

This clonotype was observed many times. The rearrangement uses TRBV6-2 or TRBV6-3 and TRBJ2-5, with 7 bases identical to TRBD1. Germline-derived CDR1 and CDR2 are MNHEY and SVGEGT. Losses at the gene ends were 0 bases for V and 4 bases for J; bases not matched to a gene: 2. This CDR3 has 14 amino acids. In DNA form, the CDR3 reads TGTGCCAGCAGTTACTCGACAGGGAGAGAGACCCAGTACTTC. Protein: CASSYSTGRETQYF.

This chain joins TRBV15 and TRBJ2-5, with a weak D call TRBD2 (7 bases). This CDR3 region has 17 residues. With 1 base removed from V and 2 bases from J, the gap between germline ends came to 17 bases. The germline V gene has CDR1 LNHNV and CDR2 YYDKDF (reference sequence). The CDR3 here is CATSRGDGGRSQETQYF. CDR3 nucleotide sequence: TGTGCCACCAGCAGAGGCGACGGGGGGCGCAGTCAAGAGACCCAGTACTTC.

This clonotype was seen repeatedly, ten times or more. This chain links TRBV28 with TRBJ2-1, with D possibly being TRBD2 (5 bases). Germline CDR1 MDHEN, CDR2 SYDVKM. Trimming took off 8 bases at V and 5 bases at J, with 25 bases between the two ends. There are 17 residues in the CDR3. CDR3 in amino acids: CASGPRGRSSSHNEQFF. The DNA for the CDR3 is TGTGCCAGCGGCCCCCGTGGGAGAAGTAGCTCGCACAATGAGCAGTTCTTC.

The table lists this clonotype with a few counts. The chain uses TRBV7-2 and TRBJ2-7; D tentatively fits TRBD1 or TRBD2 (5 bases each). V was pared by 1 base and J by 0 bases, with 10 bases between. This CDR3 comprises 15 residues. Germline V gene lookup returns CDR1 SGHTA and CDR2 FQGNSA. The CDR3 is CASSLERGYSYEQYF. The DNA for the CDR3 is TGTGCCAGCAGCTTAGAGAGGGGCTACTCCTACGAGCAGTACTTC.

With respect to this clonotype: Here the CDR3 omits its conserved ending phenylalanine or tryptophan, so a read error is the likely source. The DNA is left out, because the CDR3 cannot be placed on it with certainty; the CDR3 is given as TCRdb lists it. The chain combines TRBV5-1 with TRBJ1-2; TRBD1, the table's D call, was not compared with the DNA. The germline CDR1 and CDR2 sequences are SGHRS and YFSETQ. The CDR3 length is 16 residues, termini included. CDR3: CASSPGGRLESSGYTL.

This clonotype has a count of ten or more. This chain connects TRBV7-2 to TRBJ2-1; D gene unclear. The V end lost 7 bases, the J end lost 16 bases, and 17 bases lay between the germline ends. Germline V gives CDR1 SGHTA, CDR2 FQGNSA. The CDR3 is 11 amino acids. The CDR3 is CASTSRTSVFF. The CDR3 DNA follows: TGTGCCAGCACCTCTAGGACGTCGGTTTTCTTC.